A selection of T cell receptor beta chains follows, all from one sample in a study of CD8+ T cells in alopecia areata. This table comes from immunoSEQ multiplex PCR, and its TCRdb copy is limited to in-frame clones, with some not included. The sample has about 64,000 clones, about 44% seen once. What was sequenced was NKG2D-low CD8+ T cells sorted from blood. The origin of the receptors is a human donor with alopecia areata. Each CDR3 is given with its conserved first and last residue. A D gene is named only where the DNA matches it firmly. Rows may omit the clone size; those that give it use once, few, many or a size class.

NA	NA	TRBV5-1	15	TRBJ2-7	TGCGCCAGCAGCTTGGGCCGGGGGCTATCATACGAGCAGTACTTC	CASSLGRGLSYEQYF
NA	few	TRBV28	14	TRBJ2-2	TGTGCCAGCAAGGGGCTAGCGATCACCGGGGAGCTGTTTTTT	CASKGLAITGELFF
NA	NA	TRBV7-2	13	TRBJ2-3	TGTGCCAGCAGCTTGGGTGGGGCAGATACGCAGTATTTT	CASSLGGADTQYF
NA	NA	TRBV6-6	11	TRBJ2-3	TGTGCCACTTTTAACACAGATACGCAGTATTTT	CATFNTDTQYF
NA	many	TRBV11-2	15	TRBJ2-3	TGTGCCAGCAGCCTATGGTCGGGCAGCACAGATACGCAGTATTTT	CASSLWSGSTDTQYF
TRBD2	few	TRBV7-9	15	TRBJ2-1	TGTGCCAGCAGCCCAGGCGGGAGTAAGTACAATGAGCAGTTCTTC	CASSPGGSKYNEQFF
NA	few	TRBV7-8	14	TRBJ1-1	TGTGCCAGCGACCCCGCTGGGATGAACACTGAAGCTTTCTTT	CASDPAGMNTEAFF
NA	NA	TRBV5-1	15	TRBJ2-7	TGCGCCAGCAGCCCCTACAGGGTCGGGTCCTACGAGCAGTACTTC	CASSPYRVGSYEQYF
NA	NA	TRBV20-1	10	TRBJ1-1	TGCAGTGGCCTAGGGGGTGAAGCTTTCTTT	CSGLGGEAFF
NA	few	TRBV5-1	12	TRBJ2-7	TGCGCCAGCAAGGACAGCTCCTACGAGCAGTACTTC	CASKDSSYEQYF
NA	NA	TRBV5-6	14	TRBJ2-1	TGTGCCAGCAGCCCGATGGAGGTTCGGAATGAGCAGTTCTTC	CASSPMEVRNEQFF
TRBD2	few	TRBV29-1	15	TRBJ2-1	TGCAGCGTTGGGGCGGGAGGGAGCTCCTACAATGAGCAGTTCTTC	CSVGAGGSSYNEQFF
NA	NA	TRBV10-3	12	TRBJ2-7	TGTGCCATCAGTGATGGAGGGAACGAGCAGTACTTC	CAISDGGNEQYF
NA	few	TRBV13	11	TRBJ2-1	TGTGCCAGCAGCGGAGGATCCGAGCAGTTCTTC	CASSGGSEQFF
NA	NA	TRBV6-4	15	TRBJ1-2	TGTGCCAGCAGTGACGGGGCAGGGAGAAACTATGGCTACACCTTC	CASSDGAGRNYGYTF
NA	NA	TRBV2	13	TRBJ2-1	TGTGCCAGCAGTGAAGCATTGAAGAATGAGCAGTTCTTC	CASSEALKNEQFF
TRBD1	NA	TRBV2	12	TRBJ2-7	TGTGCCAGCAGGGACAGGGTTTACGAGCAGTACTTC	CASRDRVYEQYF
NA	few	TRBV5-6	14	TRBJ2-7	TGTGCCAGCTTCCAATCAAATCAGCCCTACGAGCAGTACTTC	CASFQSNQPYEQYF
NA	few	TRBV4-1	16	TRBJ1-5	TGCGCCAGCAGCCACGAGGTAAGGGGCTTCAATCAGCCCCAGCATTTT	CASSHEVRGFNQPQHF
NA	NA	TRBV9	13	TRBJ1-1	TGTGCCAGCAGCCCCGGGACGGGTACTGAAGCTTTCTTT	CASSPGTGTEAFF
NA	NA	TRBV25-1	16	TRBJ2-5	TGTGCCAGCAGTGATCAGTACGGATCGTACCAAGAGACCCAGTACTTC	CASSDQYGSYQETQYF
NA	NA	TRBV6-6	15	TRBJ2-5	TGTGCCAGCAGTTACCTTCGGACAGTCGGAGAGACCCAGTACTTC	CASSYLRTVGETQYF
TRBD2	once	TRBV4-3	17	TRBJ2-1	TGCGCCAGCAGCCAAGATAGGAGCGGGGGACGATACAATGAGCAGTTCTTC	CASSQDRSGGRYNEQFF
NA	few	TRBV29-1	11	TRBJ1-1	TGCAGCGTTGAGAGGGCGCCTGAAGCTTTCTTT	CSVERAPEAFF
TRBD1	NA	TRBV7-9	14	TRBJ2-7	TGTGCCAGCAGCTTAATCGGACAGGGTGGCGAGCAGTACTTC	CASSLIGQGGEQYF
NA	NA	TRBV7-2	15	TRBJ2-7	TGTGCCAGCAGCTTAGGGCAGGTCCCAGCCTACGAGCAGTACTTC	CASSLGQVPAYEQYF
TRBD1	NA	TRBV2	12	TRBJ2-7	TGTGCCAGCAGGGGGACAGTCTACGAGCAGTACTTC	CASRGTVYEQYF
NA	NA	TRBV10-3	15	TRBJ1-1	TGTGCCATCAGTGAGTCGGCGGCAGGGGACCCTGAAGCTTTCTTT	CAISESAAGDPEAFF
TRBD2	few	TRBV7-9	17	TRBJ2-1	TGTGCCAGCAGCGGACAGACTAGCGGAGGGAGTCGGGATGAGCAGTTCTTC	CASSGQTSGGSRDEQFF
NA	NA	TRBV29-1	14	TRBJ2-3	TGCAGCGTTGAAGGATTGCGGAACACAGATACGCAGTATTTT	CSVEGLRNTDTQYF
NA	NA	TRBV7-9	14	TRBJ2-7	TGTGCCAGCAGCCACCGGGACCTGCCTTACGAGCAGTACTTC	CASSHRDLPYEQYF
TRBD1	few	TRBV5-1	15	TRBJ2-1	TGCGCCAGCAGCTCGGGACAGGACTCCTACAATGAGCAGTTCTTC	CASSSGQDSYNEQFF
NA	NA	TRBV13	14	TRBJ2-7	TGTGCCAGCAGCTTAGGTGGCGGATTCTACGAGCAGTACTTC	CASSLGGGFYEQYF
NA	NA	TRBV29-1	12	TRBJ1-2	TGCAGCGTGGAACCCGGGGAGTATGGCTACACCTTC	CSVEPGEYGYTF
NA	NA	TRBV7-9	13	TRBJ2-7	TGTGCCAGCAGCTTAGCGATGGTCTACGAGCAGTACTTC	CASSLAMVYEQYF
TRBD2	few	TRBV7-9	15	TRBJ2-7	TGTGCCAGCAGCTCCATAGCGGGAGAGTACCGCGAGCAGTACTTC	CASSSIAGEYREQYF
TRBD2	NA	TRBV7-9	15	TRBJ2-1	TGTGCCAGCAGCCGTCTACTAGCGCCGACGGGTGAGCAGTTCTTC	CASSRLLAPTGEQFF
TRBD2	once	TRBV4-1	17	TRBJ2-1	TGCGCCAGCAGCCTCGGTCCGGGACTAGCGGGGGGCAATGAGCAGTTCTTC	CASSLGPGLAGGNEQFF
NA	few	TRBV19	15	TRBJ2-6	TGTGCCAGTAGTATAATGTTCTCTGGGGCCAACGTCCTGACTTTC	CASSIMFSGANVLTF
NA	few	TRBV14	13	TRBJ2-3	TGTGCCAGCAGCCAGGGGAACACAGATACGCAGTATTTT	CASSQGNTDTQYF
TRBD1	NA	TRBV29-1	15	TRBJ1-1	TGCAGCGTGTGGTTACGGGACAGAGTGAACACTGAAGCTTTCTTT	CSVWLRDRVNTEAFF
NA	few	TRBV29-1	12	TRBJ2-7	TGCAGCGTTGAAGGTCGATCCTACGAGCAGTACTTC	CSVEGRSYEQYF
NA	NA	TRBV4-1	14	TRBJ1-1	TGCGCCAGCAGCCAAGATTGGAGTAGGACTGAAGCTTTCTTT	CASSQDWSRTEAFF
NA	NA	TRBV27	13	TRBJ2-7	TGTGCCAGCAGTTTGACCTTCAGGTACGAGCAGTACTTC	CASSLTFRYEQYF
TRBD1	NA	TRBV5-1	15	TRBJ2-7	TGCGCCAGCGAGGGATATGGGACAGGGTCGTACGAGCAGTACTTC	CASEGYGTGSYEQYF
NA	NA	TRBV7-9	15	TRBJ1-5	TGTGCCAGCAGCCCTACCGGGGATAGCAATCAGCCCCAGCATTTT	CASSPTGDSNQPQHF
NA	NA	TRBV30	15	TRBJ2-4	TGTGCCTGGACCGGACATCCCTTAGCCAAAAACATTCAGTACTTC	CAWTGHPLAKNIQYF
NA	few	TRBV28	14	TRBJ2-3	TGTGCCAGCAGGCTCGGGGCGAGCACAGATACGCAGTATTTT	CASRLGASTDTQYF